The 9 T cell receptor beta chains below come from one sample, sequenced in a study of blood T cell repertoires in COVID-19 (dated by TCRdb to 2019 to 2021). Receptor amplification or capture employed the immunoSEQ multiplex PCR assay. TCRdb re-hosts the immuneACCESS table, in-frame sequences only. Its copies lack some clones; in the studies checked, an unresolved V gene accounts for under half of them, and the cause for the rest is not known. For this sample the table gives approximately 46,000 clones, of which approximately 81% were detected only once. Over 10% of the sample comes from the top ten. Sequencing was performed on peripheral blood. The source is a woman aged 70-85 years in a cohort sampled during active COVID-19.

The rearrangement joins TRBV4-2 to TRBJ2-3, with D maybe TRBD2 (6 bases). Germline V lookup: CDR1 LGHNA, CDR2 YNFKEQ. This CDR3 comprises 16 residues. V dropped 5 bases and J dropped 4 bases, with 19 bases sitting between them. The DNA for the CDR3 is TGTGCCAGCAGCTACCGAGCGCGGGAAGAGGCAGATACGCAGTATTTT. Its translation is CASSYRAREEADTQYF.

This chain connects TRBV14 to TRBJ2-4; 9 bases line up with TRBD2. Germline V CDR1 and CDR2: SGHDN, FVKESK. V was clipped by 4 bases and J by 7 bases; unmatched bases: 5. The length of the CDR3 is 14 residues. Here the CDR3 DNA reads TGTGCCAGCAGCCGCGCGGGAGGGGATAACATTCAGTACTTC. This translates into CASSRAGGDNIQYF.

The chain couples TRBV24-1 to TRBJ1-2, with 8 bases fitting TRBD1. V shed 5 bases, J shed 4 bases, and the junction held 14 bases outside the gene matches. Germline V gene sequence: CDR1 KGHDR, CDR2 SFDVKD. The CDR3 extends over 17 amino acids. The CDR3 DNA reads as TGTGCCACCAGTGGGATGCGGCAGGGGGCTGAAGGCTATGGCTACACCTTC. Translated, it gives CATSGMRQGAEGYGYTF.

This clone has just a few counts. This sample also contains other DNA sequences that code for the same CDR3. V gene TRBV30 combines with J gene TRBJ1-3, with D perhaps TRBD1 (6 bases). With 4 bases removed from V and 0 bases from J, the gap between germline ends came to 10 bases. Germline loops: CDR1 GTSNPN, CDR2 SVGIG (reference sequence). The CDR3 loop spans 14 amino acids. The CDR3 protein is CAWTGQSSGNTIYF. The DNA for the CDR3 is TGTGCCTGGACGGGACAAAGCTCTGGAAACACCATATATTTT. Supplemented by reference TRBV30 and TRBJ1-3, the full variable domain reads SQTIHQWPATLVQPVGSPLSLECTVEGTSNPNLYWYRQAAGRGLQLLFYSVGIGQISSEVPQNLSASRPQDRQFILSSKKLLLSDSGFYLCAWTGQSSGNTIYFGEGSWLTVV.

Written as DNA, the CDR3 is TGTGCCAGCAAGTACAGGACCGTCGGGGAGCTGTTTTTT. It codes for CASKYRTVGELFF. This rearrangement joins TRBV6-5 to TRBJ2-2; TRBD1 might be the D (5 bases). The CDR3 spans 13 residues. CDR1 MNHEY and CDR2 SVGAGI come from the germline V gene. The V gene lost 7 bases and the J gene lost 7 bases, with 13 bases spanning the gap.

V usage is TRBV3-1 (or the pseudogene TRBV3-2) and J usage is TRBJ2-1; 7 bases are a match to TRBD2. The length of the CDR3 is 14 residues. Germline CDR1 LGHDT, CDR2 YNNKEL (reference sequence). V dropped 3 bases and J dropped 4; count of bases not matched to a gene: 3. The CDR3 is CASSQSGAYNEQFF. Written as DNA, the CDR3 is TGTGCCAGCAGCCAGAGCGGGGCGTACAATGAGCAGTTCTTC.

The chain combines TRBV24-1 with TRBJ2-1; D may be TRBD1 (5 bases). CDR1 and CDR2 from the germline V gene are KGHDR and SFDVKD. Trimming cost V 6 bases and J 0 bases, with 11 bases left between them. The CDR3 runs 15 residues. The chain's CDR3 is CATSPDQGSYNEQFF. The CDR3 DNA is TGTGCCACCAGTCCCGACCAGGGCTCCTACAATGAGCAGTTCTTC.

This chain connects TRBV6-4 to TRBJ2-1, with 10 nucleotides matching TRBD2. The CDR3 sequence is 15 residues long. CDR1 and CDR2 (germline): MRHNA, SNTAGT. V lost 5 bases and J lost 4; bases outside the gene matches: 5. DNA for the CDR3: TGTGCCAGCAGTCCTCTAGCGGGAGCTTACAATGAGCAGTTCTTC. Encoded protein: CASSPLAGAYNEQFF.

The chain recombines TRBV3-1 (or the pseudogene TRBV3-2) with TRBJ2-3; TRBD1 matches at 8 bases. The germline gives CDR1 LGHDT, CDR2 YNNKEL (reference sequence). The CDR3 is 16 amino acids. V was clipped by 4 bases and J by 0 bases; unmatched bases: 6. CDR3 coding DNA: TGTGCCAGCAGCCCCCAGGGGGCCCGTAGCACAGATACGCAGTATTTT. This gives the protein CASSPQGARSTDTQYF.